Shown below are 15 T cell receptor beta chains from a single sample sequenced in a study of vaccination and CD4 T cells after COVID-19. Cultured CD4+ T cell DNA was sequenced using the Oncomine TCR Beta short-read assay. Using its own MiXCR run on the PCR reads, TCRdb lists one record per CDR3 protein. The sample includes under 15,000 distinct CDR3 sequences, roughly 59% of them seen just once. Treatment denoted: roughly ten-day PBMC culture with coronavirus spike peptide pools or control peptides (ViraFEST assay). For these TCRs, the target antigens are not known. Sample: CD4+ T cells from blood, cultured in vitro. The origin of the receptors is a human donor who had recovered from COVID-19.

The chain employs TRBV7-8 and TRBJ1-5; 10 bases are a match to TRBD1. This CDR3 contains 15 residues. V shed 5 bases, J shed 5 bases, and the junction held 6 bases outside the gene matches. Germline CDR1 and CDR2: SGHVS and FQNEAQ. CDR3 in amino acids: CASSRGQGGYQPQHF. CDR3 nucleotides: TGTGCCAGCAGCCGCGGACAGGGGGGTTATCAGCCCCAGCATTTT.

The rearrangement joins TRBV7-9 to TRBJ2-5, with 7 bases lining up with TRBD1. The germline gives CDR1 SEHNR, CDR2 FQNEAQ (reference sequence). The J segment lost 0 bases and the V segment lost 6 bases, leaving 7 bases of the junction unmatched. The CDR3 is 15 amino acids. In DNA form, the CDR3 reads TGTGCCAGCAGTCGTCAGGGACAGTACCAAGAGACCCAGTACTTC. Encoded protein: CASSRQGQYQETQYF.

For the CDR3, the DNA is TGTGCCACCAGCGGGACAGGGGTTATGATAGATGGCTACACCTTC. Translation gives CATSGTGVMIDGYTF. The chain carries TRBV15 and TRBJ1-2, with 10 positions matching TRBD1. The CDR3 sequence is 15 residues long. Germline lookup yields CDR1 LNHNV and CDR2 YYDKDF (reference sequence). J lost 6 bases, V lost 5 bases, and 9 bases had no gene match.

A single count supports this clonotype. The V gene is TRBV6-1, the J gene TRBJ2-3; D is perhaps TRBD1 or TRBD2 (6 bases each). The CDR3 spans 14 residues. V lost 4 bases, J lost 4 bases, and 12 bases lay in between. Germline CDR1 is MNHNS and CDR2 is SASEGT. The CDR3 coding sequence is TGTGCCAGCAGTGCTCGGGGGCGGTCAGATACGCAGTATTTT. It specifies CASSARGRSDTQYF.

This chain uses TRBV7-9 with TRBJ1-1, with D perhaps TRBD1 (6 bases). This CDR3 is 14 amino acids long. Trimming cost V 1 base and J 0 bases, with 6 bases left between them. The germline gives CDR1 SEHNR, CDR2 FQNEAQ (reference sequence). The CDR3 sequence: CASSLGQVNTEAFF. The CDR3 DNA reads TGTGCCAGCAGCTTAGGACAGGTGAACACTGAAGCTTTCTTT.

Only a few counts were recorded for this clonotype. One junction end does not reproduce the germline sequence, and a read error may be involved. The rearrangement links TRBV19 to TRBJ2-2; TRBD1 matches 8 bases. This CDR3 region has 13 residues. Germline-derived CDR1 and CDR2 are LNHDA and SQIVND (reference sequence). CDR3 in amino acids: CASSIVDRAFSTF. CDR3 sequence (DNA): TGTGCCAGTAGTATTGTGGACAGGGCCTTTTCAACTTTT. Using reference TRBV19 and TRBJ2-2 for the parts outside the CDR3, the full variable domain is DGGITQSPKYLFRKEGQNVTLSCEQNLNHDAMYWYRQDPGQGLRLIYYSQIVNDFQKGDIAEGYSVSREKKESFPLTVTSAQKNPTAFYLCASSIVDRAFSTFGEGSRLTVL.

This chain joins TRBV5-1 and TRBJ2-6; tentative D call: TRBD1 (5 bases). Trimming removed 3 bases from V and 2 bases from J, with 12 bases in between. CDR1 and CDR2 from the germline V gene are SGHRS and YFSETQ. The CDR3 extends over 16 amino acids. CDR3 in amino acids: CASSSKQGAGANVLTF. DNA for the CDR3: TGCGCCAGCAGCTCCAAGCAGGGCGCTGGGGCCAACGTCCTGACTTTC.

The chain joins TRBV12-3 or TRBV12-4 to TRBJ2-1; 8 bases align to TRBD2. The junction had 6 bases not matched to a gene; V was cut back by 0 bases and J by 8 bases. The CDR3 covers 15 residues. The CDR3, as DNA: TGTGCCAGCAGTTTAGCGGGCGGGAGGCGCGATGAGCAGTTCTTC. Protein sequence: CASSLAGGRRDEQFF.

This chain links TRBV18 with TRBJ1-1; D perhaps matches TRBD1 (5 bases). The germline gives CDR1 KGHSH, CDR2 LQKENI. Trimming cost V 2 bases and J 3 bases, with 7 bases left between them. The CDR3 runs to 13 residues. The chain's CDR3 is CASSPAGHTEAFF. The CDR3 DNA follows: TGTGCCAGCTCACCAGCGGGGCACACTGAAGCTTTCTTT.

CDR3 protein: CAISEPGIQETQYF. DNA for the CDR3: TGTGCCATCAGTGAGCCCGGGATTCAAGAGACCCAGTACTTC. This chain joins TRBV10-3 and TRBJ2-5; TRBD2 is a possible D gene (5 bases). The V gene's germline CDR1 is ENHRY and CDR2 SYGVKD. Trimming shortened V by 2 bases and J by 2 bases, and 9 bases separated the two germline ends. CDR3 size: 14 residues.

In this sample, this clonotype turned up once. This likely comes from a read error, as the CDR3 has no conserved phenylalanine or tryptophan at its end. V usage is TRBV14 and J usage is TRBJ2-5, with 10 bases aligning to TRBD1. The CDR3 extends over 19 amino acids. V shed 0 bases and J 0 bases; nucleotides not matched to a gene: 10. Per germline, CDR1 SGHDN and CDR2 FVKESK. The CDR3 is CASSQDMTRTGGHQETQYL. Written as DNA, the CDR3 is TGTGCCAGCAGCCAAGATATGACTAGGACAGGGGGTCACCAAGAGACCCAGTACTTA.

This clonotype was observed a handful of times. The genes are TRBV6-2 or TRBV6-3 and TRBJ1-5; 7 positions match TRBD1. Trimming took 6 bases from V and 4 from J; bases not matched to a gene: 9. From germline, CDR1 is MNHEY and CDR2 SVGEGT. This CDR3 contains 15 residues. CDR3 nucleotides: TGTGCCAGCAGGCATCGACTGACAGGGAATCAGCCCCAGCATTTT. This translates into CASRHRLTGNQPQHF.

This clonotype has just a few counts. The gene calls are TRBV2 and TRBJ2-5; perhaps TRBD2 as D (6 bases). V shed 10 bases and J shed 5 bases, with 23 bases lying between them. CDR1 and CDR2 (germline): SNHLY, FYNNEI. This CDR3 has 15 residues. The CDR3 sequence: CATGGVFPSSETQYF. For the CDR3, the DNA is TGTGCCACCGGCGGGGTATTTCCGTCAAGTGAGACCCAGTACTTC.

The gene calls are TRBV24-1 and TRBJ1-1; perhaps TRBD1 as D (5 bases). Germline V gene lookup returns CDR1 KGHDR and CDR2 SFDVKD. The CDR3 runs to 15 residues. V was cut by 3 bases and J by 5 bases, with 15 bases left in between. The CDR3: CATSDPRDGRTEAFF. In DNA, the CDR3 is TGTGCCACCAGTGATCCTAGGGACGGAAGGACTGAAGCTTTCTTT.

The V and J genes are TRBV24-1 and TRBJ2-5; D perhaps matches TRBD1 (5 bases). Germline CDR1 KGHDR, CDR2 SFDVKD. Trimming pared 0 bases from V and 7 bases from J, leaving 11 bases between. This CDR3 is built from 14 residues. The CDR3 DNA sequence: TGTGCCACCAGTGATTTGCAGGGCCAGGGGACCCAGTACTTC. Translation: CATSDLQGQGTQYF.